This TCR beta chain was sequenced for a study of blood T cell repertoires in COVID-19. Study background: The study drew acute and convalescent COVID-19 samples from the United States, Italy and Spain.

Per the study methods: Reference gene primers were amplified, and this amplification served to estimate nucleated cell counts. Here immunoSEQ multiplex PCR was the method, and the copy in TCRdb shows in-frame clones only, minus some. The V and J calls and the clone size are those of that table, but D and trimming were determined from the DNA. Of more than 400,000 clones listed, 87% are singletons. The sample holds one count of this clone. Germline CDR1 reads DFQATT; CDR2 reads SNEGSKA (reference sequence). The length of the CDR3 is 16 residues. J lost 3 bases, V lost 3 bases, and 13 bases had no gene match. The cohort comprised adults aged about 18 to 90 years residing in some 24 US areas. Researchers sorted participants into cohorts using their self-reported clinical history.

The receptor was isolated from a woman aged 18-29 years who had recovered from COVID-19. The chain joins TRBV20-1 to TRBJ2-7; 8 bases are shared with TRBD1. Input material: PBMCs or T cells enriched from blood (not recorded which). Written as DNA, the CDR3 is TGCAGTGCTAGTTCCACAGGACAGGGTGATAGCTACGAGCAGTACTTC. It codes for CSASSTGQGDSYEQYF.